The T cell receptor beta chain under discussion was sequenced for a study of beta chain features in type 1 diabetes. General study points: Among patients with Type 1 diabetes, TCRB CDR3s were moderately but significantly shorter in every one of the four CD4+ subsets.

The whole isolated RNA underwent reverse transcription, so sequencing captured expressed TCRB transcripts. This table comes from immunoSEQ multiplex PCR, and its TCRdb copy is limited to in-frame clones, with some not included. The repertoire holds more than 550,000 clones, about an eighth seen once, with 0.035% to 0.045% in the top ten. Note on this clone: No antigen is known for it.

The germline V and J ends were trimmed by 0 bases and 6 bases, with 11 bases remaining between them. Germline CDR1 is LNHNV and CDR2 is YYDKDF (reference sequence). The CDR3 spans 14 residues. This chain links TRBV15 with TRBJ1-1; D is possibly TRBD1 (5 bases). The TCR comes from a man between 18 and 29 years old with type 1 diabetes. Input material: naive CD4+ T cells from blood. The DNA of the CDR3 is TGTGCCACCAGCAGAGATACCACAGGATCTGAAGCTTTCTTT. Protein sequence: CATSRDTTGSEAFF.